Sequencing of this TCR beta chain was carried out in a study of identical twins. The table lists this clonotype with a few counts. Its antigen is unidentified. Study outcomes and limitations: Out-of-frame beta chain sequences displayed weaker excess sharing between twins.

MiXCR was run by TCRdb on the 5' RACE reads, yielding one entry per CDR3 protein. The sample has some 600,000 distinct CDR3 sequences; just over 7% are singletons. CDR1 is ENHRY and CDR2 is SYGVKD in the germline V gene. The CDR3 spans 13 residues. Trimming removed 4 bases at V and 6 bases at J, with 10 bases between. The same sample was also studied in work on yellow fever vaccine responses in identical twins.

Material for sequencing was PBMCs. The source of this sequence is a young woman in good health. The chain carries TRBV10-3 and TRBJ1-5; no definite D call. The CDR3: CAISAVLGQPQHF. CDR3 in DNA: TGTGCCATCAGTGCGGTTTTGGGTCAGCCCCAGCATTTT.